Listed here are 7 T cell receptor beta chains from one sample, sequenced in a study of cytomegalovirus exposure and HLA in healthy donors. PCR involved 60 Vbeta and 13 Jbeta primers. Some clones are missing from TCRdb's copy, which holds only in-frame ones; the method was immunoSEQ multiplex PCR. The sample holds 100,000 to 150,000 clones; over 70% are singletons and the top ten take over 1.5%. The sequencing input was PBMCs. Receptors originate from a woman in her 40s in good health and CMV-seronegative.

V usage is TRBV28 and J usage is TRBJ2-3, with 8 bases matching TRBD2. The V segment lost 6 bases and the J segment 1 base; nucleotides outside the gene matches: 9. This CDR3 contains 16 residues. Germline V CDR1 and CDR2: MDHEN, SYDVKM. The CDR3 region is CASSSLSGKGTDTQYF. CDR3 nucleotide sequence: TGTGCCAGCAGCTCCCTTAGCGGGAAGGGCACAGATACGCAGTATTTT.

The chain carries TRBV7-3 and TRBJ2-2, with 7 bases lining up with TRBD1. The germline gives CDR1 SGHTA, CDR2 FQGTGA. This CDR3 has 14 amino acids. Trimming took 2 bases from V and 7 from J; bases not matched to a gene: 4. Here the CDR3 DNA reads TGTGCCAGCAGCTTATGGCAGGGGGACGGGGAGCTGTTTTTT. This codes for CASSLWQGDGELFF.

This clone has a handful of counts. The CDR3 sequence: CASKRNSNQPQHF. CDR3 DNA sequence: TGTGCCAGCAAGCGCAATAGCAATCAGCCCCAGCATTTT. The chain has TRBV6-5 and TRBJ1-5, with D uncertain. Trimming stripped 7 bases from V and 0 bases from J, with 7 bases between. Germline V gene data show CDR1 as MNHEY and CDR2 as SVGAGI. The CDR3 is made up of 13 amino acids.

The chain carries TRBV9 and TRBJ2-5, with 8 bases matching TRBD2. The germline CDR1 and CDR2 sequences are SGDLS and YYNGEE. V trimming: 0 bases; J trimming: 5 bases; junction bases outside the gene matches: 15. This CDR3 comprises 18 residues. The CDR3 is CASSVGASGGGLGETQYF. As DNA, the CDR3 is TGTGCCAGCAGCGTAGGGGCCTCAGGCGGGGGGCTTGGGGAGACCCAGTACTTC.

CDR3 sequence: CASRVSGSADTQYF. The CDR3 DNA sequence: TGTGCCAGCAGGGTTAGCGGGAGCGCAGATACGCAGTATTTT. The chain recombines TRBV7-9 with TRBJ2-3; TRBD2 matches 9 bases. Germline V gene sequence: CDR1 SEHNR, CDR2 FQNEAQ (reference sequence). J lost 4 bases, V lost 6 bases, and 5 bases had no gene match. CDR3 length equals 14 residues.

The table lists this clone with a few counts. The chain links TRBV19 to TRBJ2-7, with D perhaps TRBD2 (6 bases). The CDR3 is 14 amino acids. Trimming left V 6 bases short and J 1 base short, with 13 bases between. The germline CDR1 and CDR2 sequences are LNHDA and SQIVND (reference sequence). CDR3 sequence reads: CASSRVADSYEQYF. DNA of the CDR3: TGTGCCAGTAGCCGGGTAGCGGATTCCTACGAGCAGTACTTC.

The V call is TRBV15, the J call TRBJ1-5, with a weak D call TRBD1 (5 bases). From germline, CDR1 is LNHNV and CDR2 YYDKDF (reference sequence). The length of the CDR3 is 18 residues. V lost 1 base to trimming and J lost 5 bases, with 21 bases between them. CDR3 nucleotide sequence: TGTGCCACCAGCAGAGGATCCTGGCCAGGGCCAGTATATCAGCCCCAGCATTTT. Residues: CATSRGSWPGPVYQPQHF. The full variable domain, with the rest looked up from reference TRBV15 and TRBJ1-5, is DAMVIQNPRYQVTQFGKPVTLSCSQTLNHNVMYWYQQKSSQAPKLLFHYYDKDFNNEADTPDNFQSRRPNTSFCFLDIRSPGLGDTAMYLCATSRGSWPGPVYQPQHFGDGTRLSIL.